Sequencing of this TCR beta chain was carried out in a study of T-cell memory formation after mild COVID-19 (dated by TCRdb to the early 2020s). Regarding the study in general: Most TCR sequence clusters were specific to one of the two donors. In a couple of donors, T-cell clones that expanded and contracted after mild COVID-19 were followed by sequencing TCRalpha and TCRbeta repertoires longitudinally. Two young, previously healthy adult volunteers, one female and one male, were included in the cohort.

Ficoll-Paque density gradient centrifugation was the method used to isolate PBMCs. This clonotype has more than one count but fewer than ten. It lacks a known antigen. No quality values exist for individual bases; no much larger clone is one base distant. Points the paper makes about the study in general: The detection of some responding clones in pre-infection memory suggests that pre-existing cross-reactive memory T cells joined the SARS-CoV-2 response. From day 15 to 85, contracting clones showed balanced CD4/CD8 phenotypes, whereas a second wave of clones that expanded from day 15 to 37 leaned towards CD4+. Contracting CD4+ clones appeared mostly in the CM and EM memory subsets, whereas CD8+ clones were enriched in EMRA. Only two mild cases were covered in the study, and larger cohorts including severe cases with pre-infection samples were considered necessary. SARS-CoV-2 specificity was not confirmed for the second-wave clones peaking on day 37.

The germline V gene sets CDR1 to SGHTA and CDR2 to FQGNSA. Relative to germline, V is 5 bases shorter and J is 0 bases shorter, with 13 bases between their ends. Its CDR3 holds 15 amino acids, cysteine through phenylalanine. CDR3 DNA only is kept here, 45 bases in frame from base 1. Instrument on record: Illumina NovaSeq 6000. TCRalpha and TCRbeta cDNA libraries were built by 5'RACE with constant-segment primers, adding sample barcodes and unique molecular identifiers. Trizol reagent was used to extract RNA from every sample. Libraries were amplified in two PCR steps, with a second sample barcode and Illumina TruSeq adapters added in the second step. Sequencing of libraries was performed on an Illumina NovaSeq with 2 x 150 bp paired-end reads. The paper's data handling went like this. Demultiplexing of reads and collapsing into UMI-guided consensus sequences were performed with migec v1.2.7. Using mixcr v2.1.11, UMI consensuses were aligned to TRA and TRB V and J templates and then assembled into clonotypes. A clonotype was counted as expanded or contracted only when both edgeR and NoisET called the clonotype significant, with the noise models trained on biological replicates. For edgeR calls, the cutoffs were a false discovery rate-adjusted p below 0.01 and a log2 fold-change threshold of 1. As an exploratory analysis of dynamics, max-normalized trajectories of the 1000 most abundant clonotypes were examined with PCA combined with hierarchical clustering. Separately sequenced CD4+ and CD8+ repertoires were used to assign the CD4 or CD8 phenotype of responding clones. Clones were called with MiXCR by TCRdb after fastp trimmed the public reads at Q25, and only in-frame beta chains were retained. One record per CDR3 amino acid sequence lists the most common genes and DNA. The V and J calls follow TCRdb's processing rather than the paper's. This sample is represented by approximately 410,000 distinct CDR3 sequences; 20% to 30% of them were singletons. The top ten clones comprise under 15% of the sample.

This TCR came from an adult woman who had mild COVID-19 (a few samples of this study predate the infection). The sample titles of this study are shuffled in the database, so cell type and time point are left out; the donor was told from shared clones. The chain is assembled from TRBV7-2 and TRBJ1-1; there is no confident call for the D gene. Sequenced: PBMCs or a T cell subset sorted from them (not recorded which). The sequenced DNA: TGTGCCAGCAGCCCTCGACGGATCTTGAACACTGAAGCTTTCTTT. Its amino acids are CASSPRRILNTEAFF.